These 12 T cell receptor beta chains share one sample of origin, sequenced in a study of shared clonotypes between healthy human individuals. Profiled with immunoSEQ multiplex PCR; TCRdb holds only in-frame clones, not every one. The table includes 1,500,000 or so clones, approximately 98.5% detected once. Sequenced material: naive CD4+ T cells sorted from blood. Subset in this sample: CD45RA+ positively selected. The receptor set was obtained from a young man in good health.

The gene calls are TRBV14 and TRBJ2-1; 13 nucleotides line up with TRBD2. Germline assignment: CDR1 SGHDN and CDR2 FVKESK. The V segment lost 0 bases and the J segment 15 bases; nucleotides outside the gene matches: 2. The CDR3 runs to 13 residues. CDR3 DNA: TGTGCCAGCAGCCAAGAACTAGCGGGAGGGCCGTTCTTC. The encoded protein is CASSQELAGGPFF.

The chain uses TRBV7-2 and TRBJ2-3; D might be TRBD2 (5 bases). CDR3 length: 14 residues. Germline V gene sequence: CDR1 SGHTA, CDR2 FQGNSA. Trimming shortened V by 3 bases and J by 0 bases, and 7 bases separated the two germline ends. This chain's CDR3 is CASSFGLSTDTQYF. CDR3 DNA: TGTGCCAGCAGCTTCGGACTGAGCACAGATACGCAGTATTTT. Looking up the rest from reference TRBV7-2 and TRBJ2-3 gives the full variable domain: GAGVSQSPSNKVTEKGKDVELRCDPISGHTALYWYRQSLGQGLEFLIYFQGNSAPDKSGLPSDRFSAERTGGSVSTLTIQRTQQEDSAVYLCASSFGLSTDTQYFGPGTRLTVL.

The rearrangement joins TRBV5-1 to TRBJ1-3; TRBD1 matches 8 bases. CDR3 length equals 17 residues. The trim removed 3 bases at V and 1 base at J, leaving 9 bases unmatched. Germline CDR1 reads SGHRS; CDR2 reads YFSETQ. The CDR3: CASSWAGGQLSGNTIYF. CDR3 sequence (DNA): TGCGCCAGCAGCTGGGCAGGGGGCCAATTATCTGGAAACACCATATATTTT. Variable domain in full (rest from reference TRBV5-1 and TRBJ1-3): KAGVTQTPRYLIKTRGQQVTLSCSPISGHRSVSWYQQTPGQGLQFLFEYFSETQRNKGNFPGRFSGRQFSNSRSEMNVSTLELGDSALYLCASSWAGGQLSGNTIYFGEGSWLTVV.

The chain has TRBV29-1 and TRBJ2-7; TRBD2 matches 7 bases. Germline-derived CDR1 and CDR2 are SQVTM and ANQGSEA. This CDR3 is built from 13 residues. V shed 6 bases and J 1 base; nucleotides not matched to a gene: 6. The CDR3 DNA follows: TGCAGCGTGGGCGCGGGAGTGTCCTACGAGCAGTACTTC. Amino acids: CSVGAGVSYEQYF.

V and J are TRBV4-2 and TRBJ2-1; 7 bases line up with TRBD2. CDR1 is LGHNA, CDR2 YNFKEQ, per germline. V shed 1 base, J shed 4 bases, and the junction held 10 bases outside the gene matches. This CDR3 has 17 residues. The CDR3 sequence is CASSQGEGHSKYNEQFF. The CDR3 DNA is TGTGCCAGCAGCCAAGGGGAGGGCCACTCTAAATACAATGAGCAGTTCTTC.

The V gene is TRBV14, the J gene TRBJ1-4; D not resolved. V dropped 1 base and J dropped 7 bases, with 7 bases sitting between them. The germline V gene has CDR1 SGHDN and CDR2 FVKESK. The CDR3 runs to 13 residues. The chain's CDR3 is CASSQGVVEKLFF. CDR3 sequence (DNA): TGTGCCAGCAGCCAAGGTGTGGTTGAAAAACTGTTTTTT.

This clone was seen a single time. The chain joins TRBV4-1 to TRBJ2-4; possibly TRBD2 for D (5 bases). This CDR3 comprises 16 residues. Trimming shortened V by 1 base and J by 9 bases, and 19 bases separated the two germline ends. Looked up from germline, CDR1 is MGHRA and CDR2 is YSYEKL. CDR3 coding DNA: TGCGCCAGCAGCCAAGGACCCAAAAGCGGTTCTGGCATTCAGTACTTC. Translated: CASSQGPKSGSGIQYF.

CDR3 bases: TGTGCCAGCGGAGAGTTGGTTGAGCAGTTCTTC. Protein: CASGELVEQFF. The chain recombines TRBV6-1 with TRBJ2-1, with D uncertain. Trimming pared 8 bases from V and 9 bases from J, leaving 11 bases between. Germline-derived CDR1 and CDR2 are MNHNS and SASEGT. CDR3 length equals 11 residues.

This rearrangement joins TRBV4-2 to TRBJ1-1, with 8 bases that match TRBD1. Trimming at V came to 0 bases and at J to 2 bases, leaving 2 bases not matched to a gene. Germline V gene lookup returns CDR1 LGHNA and CDR2 YNFKEQ. The CDR3 is 15 residues long. The CDR3 region has the DNA TGTGCCAGCAGCCAAGATCAGGGGGCTAACACTGAAGCTTTCTTT. Encoded protein: CASSQDQGANTEAFF.

The chain recombines TRBV9 with TRBJ2-7; 9 bases align to TRBD2. V gave up 4 bases and J gave up 7 bases; unmatched junction bases: 12. Germline loops: CDR1 SGDLS, CDR2 YYNGEE. This CDR3 region has 15 residues. The CDR3 protein is CASSIGTSLSDEQYF. Written as DNA, the CDR3 is TGTGCCAGCAGCATCGGGACTAGCTTATCGGATGAGCAGTACTTC.

The J gene is TRBJ2-7, the V gene TRBV6-5, with D tentatively TRBD2 (6 bases). Trimming pared 2 bases from V and 2 bases from J, leaving 13 bases between. Per the germline V gene, CDR1 is MNHEY and CDR2 is SVGAGI. The CDR3 spans 15 residues. The DNA of the CDR3 is TGTGCCAGCAGTTACGGGGGACTCCAAACCTACGAGCAGTACTTC. Translated, it gives CASSYGGLQTYEQYF.

Of note for this clone: Other DNA sequences within the sample encode an identical CDR3. This sequence joins TRBV5-1 and TRBJ2-3, with 13 bases that match TRBD2. Germline V gene data show CDR1 as SGHRS and CDR2 as YFSETQ. V lost 3 bases to trimming and J lost 2 bases; unmatched junction nucleotides: 3. This CDR3 region has 16 residues. CDR3 sequence (DNA): TGCGCCAGCAGCTCGGGACTAGCGGGACCCACAGATACGCAGTATTTT. This gives the protein CASSSGLAGPTDTQYF.